This T cell receptor (beta chain) derives from a study of shared clonotypes between healthy human individuals. Authors' methods: With immunoSEQ giving junction-only sequences and no quality scores, filtering differed. The assay was immunoSEQ multiplex PCR, and TCRdb's table has in-frame clones only and misses some. Clone size and the V and J calls come from that table; the DNA yielded D and trimming. The sample includes approximately 980,000 clones, 76% of them seen just once. V dropped 6 bases and J dropped 5 bases, with 11 bases sitting between them. CDR1 is SGHRS, CDR2 YFSETQ, per germline. The CDR3 has 13 amino acids.

This TCR derives from a man younger than 30 in good health. What was sequenced was memory CD4+ T cells sorted from blood. Subset specified: CD45RA-negative fraction. The V call is TRBV5-1, the J call TRBJ2-2; TRBD1 might be the D (6 bases). CDR3 sequence: CASTNTGTGELFF. The DNA for the CDR3 is TGCGCCAGCACAAATACAGGGACCGGGGAGCTGTTTTTT.